The 16 T cell receptor beta chains given below trace back to one sample, sequenced in a study of CD8 T cells in ankylosing spondylitis. TCRdb processed the 5' RACE reads anew with MiXCR; each CDR3 protein has one entry. Here the sample spans about 700,000 distinct CDR3 sequences, roughly 19% being singletons. For these receptors, no antigen is known. Study-wide results and caveats: Ankylosing spondylitis blood seemed to carry a telltale TCR beta motif made of several highly homologous variants.

Sequencing was done on a sample of blood, either unsorted or a sorted T cell fraction (not recorded which). These receptors all come from a male donor with ankylosing spondylitis.

This clonotype appeared a few times. V and J are TRBV5-1 and TRBJ2-7; D may be TRBD1 or TRBD2 (5 bases each). V lost 4 bases and J lost 0, with 17 bases in between. CDR1 is SGHRS, CDR2 YFSETQ, per germline. The CDR3 is made up of 16 amino acids. In DNA form, the CDR3 reads TGCGCCAGCAGCGGGGGTCCCGAGACACTCTCCTACGAGCAGTACTTC. Its translation: CASSGGPETLSYEQYF.

This chain joins TRBV18 and TRBJ1-5; the D gene is possibly TRBD1 (6 bases). V lost 5 bases and J lost 8, with 19 bases in between. The CDR3 contains 15 residues. The V gene's germline CDR1 is KGHSH and CDR2 LQKENI. The CDR3 protein is CASSTTSTGLEPQHF. Here the CDR3 DNA reads TGTGCCAGCTCAACTACATCAACAGGGTTGGAGCCCCAGCATTTT.

The chain is built from TRBV2 and TRBJ1-1; 7 nucleotides match TRBD1. Trimming took 7 bases from V and 4 from J; bases not matched to a gene: 9. CDR1 is SNHLY and CDR2 is FYNNEI in the germline V gene. The CDR3 has 14 amino acids. CDR3 bases: TGTGCCAGCACCAGGACAGGTTTTGGCACTGAAGCTTTCTTT. As protein: CASTRTGFGTEAFF. Combining the CDR3 with reference TRBV2 and TRBJ1-1 gives the whole variable domain EPEVTQTPSHQVTQMGQEVILRCVPISNHLYFYWYRQILGQKVEFLVSFYNNEISEKSEIFDDQFSVERPDGSNFTLKIRSTKLEDSAMYFCASTRTGFGTEAFFGQGTRLTVV.

This clonotype showed up just a few times. The chain uses TRBV29-1 and TRBJ2-7; 14 bases fit TRBD2. The germline gives CDR1 SQVTM, CDR2 ANQGSEA. The CDR3 is made up of 15 amino acids. V lost 6 bases to trimming and J lost 2 bases; unmatched junction nucleotides: 6. In DNA form, the CDR3 reads TGCAGCGTCGGGACTAGCGGGAGTGGGGCCTACGAGCAGTACTTC. Translation: CSVGTSGSGAYEQYF.

This rearrangement joins TRBV4-1 to TRBJ2-7; 9 positions agree with TRBD2. The junction had 23 bases not matched to a gene; V was cut back by 5 bases and J by 3 bases. The CDR3 has 20 amino acids. Germline CDR1 reads MGHRA; CDR2 reads YSYEKL. Here the CDR3 reads CASSLQPTSGGGLRVYEQYF. CDR3 sequence (DNA): TGCGCCAGCAGCTTACAGCCGACTAGCGGAGGGGGGTTGAGGGTCTACGAGCAGTACTTC.

This clonotype was seen at least ten times. The chain combines TRBV29-1 with TRBJ1-5; D remains ambiguous. The CDR3 length is 13 residues. Germline-derived CDR1 and CDR2 are SQVTM and ANQGSEA. Trimming removed 4 bases at V and 10 bases at J, with 17 bases between. The CDR3 sequence is CSVGSGIGGPQHF. DNA of the CDR3: TGCAGCGTTGGCTCCGGAATTGGAGGCCCCCAGCATTTT. Full variable domain (rest looked up from reference TRBV29-1 and TRBJ1-5): SAVISQKPSRDICQRGTSLTIQCQVDSQVTMMFWYRQQPGQSLTLIATANQGSEATYESGFVIDKFPISRPNLTFSTLTVSNMSPEDSSIYLCSVGSGIGGPQHFGDGTRLSIL.

The chain is built from TRBV7-8 and TRBJ1-1; possible D gene TRBD1, 6 bases. V lost 2 bases, J lost 5 bases, and 12 bases lay in between. The CDR3 is made up of 14 amino acids. Per the germline V gene, CDR1 is SGHVS and CDR2 is FQNEAQ. The CDR3 sequence is CASSLLPGETEAFF. The CDR3, as DNA: TGTGCCAGCAGCTTATTGCCAGGGGAAACTGAAGCTTTCTTT.

The chain uses TRBV5-1 and TRBJ2-2; TRBD1 aligns across 9 bases. Germline loops: CDR1 SGHRS, CDR2 YFSETQ. V was pared by 6 bases and J by 6 bases, with 12 bases of the junction left unmatched. The CDR3 spans 16 residues. In DNA form, the CDR3 reads TGCGCCAGCATCCCCGGGGGGACAGGGAGCGCCGGGGAGCTGTTTTTT. It codes for CASIPGGTGSAGELFF.

The table lists this clonotype with a few counts. The chain uses TRBV24-1 and TRBJ2-1; weak D call: TRBD1 (6 bases). The V and J ends lost 12 bases and 4 bases respectively, with 12 bases between them. From germline, CDR1 is KGHDR and CDR2 SFDVKD. The CDR3 is 12 amino acids. CDR3 residues: CAASTGYNEQFF. Written as DNA, the CDR3 is TGTGCCGCCTCGACAGGATACAATGAGCAGTTCTTC.

This clonotype was observed many times. The V and J genes are TRBV29-1 and TRBJ2-3; D possibly corresponds to TRBD2 (6 bases). V gave up 5 bases and J gave up 4 bases, with 16 bases separating them. The CDR3 contains 14 residues. Germline V lookup: CDR1 SQVTM, CDR2 ANQGSEA. The CDR3 DNA reads TGCAGCGTTCGTGTCACGGGAGCAGCAGATACGCAGTATTTT. Encoded protein: CSVRVTGAADTQYF.

This clonotype turned up a few times. V is TRBV25-1 and J is TRBJ1-2; tentatively, D is TRBD1 (5 bases). The ends were cut back, 4 bases at V and 8 bases at J, with 14 bases in the middle. CDR1 is MGHDK, CDR2 SYGVNS, per germline. The CDR3 is made up of 13 amino acids. This CDR3 is CASSGGDAGGYTF. The CDR3 DNA follows: TGTGCCAGCAGTGGGGGGGACGCCGGGGGCTACACCTTC.

This chain uses TRBV4-1 with TRBJ2-1, with 15 bases fitting TRBD2. Germline CDR1 MGHRA, CDR2 YSYEKL. There are 16 residues in the CDR3. J was trimmed by 8 bases and V by 4 bases; bases with no gene match: 6. The CDR3 DNA reads as TGCGCCAGCAGCCGGGGGGGACTAGCGGGAGGAGATGAGCAGTTCTTC. Protein sequence: CASSRGGLAGGDEQFF.

This chain links TRBV12-3 or TRBV12-4 with TRBJ1-4; perhaps TRBD1 as D (5 bases). The CDR3 totals 13 residues. V gave up 6 bases and J gave up 12 bases, with 17 bases separating them. CDR3 amino acids: CASSVHFGGQLFF. The CDR3 DNA follows: TGTGCCAGCAGCGTACATTTCGGGGGACAACTGTTTTTT.

This clonotype came up a few times. V gene TRBV29-1 combines with J gene TRBJ1-2, with a possible D match to TRBD1 (5 bases). The CDR3 covers 14 residues. V lost 6 bases and J 4 bases, leaving 18 bases between the germline ends. Germline V gene data show CDR1 as SQVTM and CDR2 as ANQGSEA. The CDR3 here is CSVTGAGGSYGYTF. Written as DNA, the CDR3 is TGCAGCGTGACCGGGGCCGGAGGGTCCTATGGCTACACCTTC. Full variable domain (remainder filled in from reference TRBV29-1 and TRBJ1-2): SAVISQKPSRDICQRGTSLTIQCQVDSQVTMMFWYRQQPGQSLTLIATANQGSEATYESGFVIDKFPISRPNLTFSTLTVSNMSPEDSSIYLCSVTGAGGSYGYTFGSGTRLTVV.

The CDR3 protein is CSARGNQGQGAYGYTF. The CDR3 DNA reads TGCAGTGCTAGAGGGAACCAGGGACAGGGGGCGTATGGCTACACCTTC. The chain carries TRBV20-1 and TRBJ1-2; 12 positions agree with TRBD1. The CDR3 contains 16 residues. Germline V gene sequence: CDR1 DFQATT, CDR2 SNEGSKA (reference sequence). J lost 5 bases, V lost 1 base, and 8 bases had no gene match.

The rearrangement joins TRBV4-1 to TRBJ1-2; no reliable D call. This CDR3 spans 18 amino acids. V was shortened by 0 bases and J by 2 bases, with 19 bases between the two germline ends. The germline V gene encodes CDR1 MGHRA and CDR2 YSYEKL. The CDR3 bases are TGCGCCAGCAGCCAAGAATTAACTACCCTTTCCTCCAACTATGGCTACACCTTC. Encoded protein: CASSQELTTLSSNYGYTF.